A single sample is the source of the 2 T cell receptor beta chains below, sequenced in a study of OX40 agonist ivuxolimab in advanced cancers. The table came from immunoSEQ multiplex PCR; TCRdb's copy has only in-frame clones and leaves some out. The data show about 68,000 clones, with about 85% seen just once and about 0.66% held by the top ten. The starting material was CD4+ or CD8+ T cells sorted from blood, obtained in a trial of the OX40 agonist ivuxolimab. The source of these receptors is an adult with an advanced solid tumor such as melanoma, head and neck, liver or kidney cancer.

The rearrangement uses TRBV7-3 and TRBJ2-1, with 7 bases aligning to TRBD1. This CDR3 comprises 15 residues. Trimming removed 5 bases from V and 6 bases from J; junction bases left unmatched: 10. Germline V gives CDR1 SGHTA, CDR2 FQGTGA. As DNA, the CDR3 is TGTGCCAGCAGCCCCAGACAGGGAAGAGTCAATGAGCAGTTCTTC. Encoded protein: CASSPRQGRVNEQFF.

The chain couples TRBV7-9 to TRBJ2-5; a weak D match, TRBD2 (5 bases). CDR3 size: 14 residues. V dropped 7 bases and J dropped 5 bases, with 17 bases sitting between them. CDR1 is SEHNR, CDR2 FQNEAQ, per germline (reference sequence). CDR3 nucleotides: TGTGCCAGCACTCCAGGTTCGGACTCGGAGACCCAGTACTTC. Translating gives CASTPGSDSETQYF.